This TCR beta chain was profiled in a study of glioma-infiltrating T cells after dendritic cell vaccination. Across the study: Patients received autologous tumor lysate-pulsed dendritic cell vaccination between about 2002 and 2012. Dendritic cell vaccine was injected intradermally three times, biweekly.

V dropped 1 base and J dropped 7; count of bases not matched to a gene: 10. The CDR3 is 16 amino acids. Looked up from germline, CDR1 is SGDLS and CDR2 is YYNGEE. Clones were sequenced by immunoSEQ multiplex PCR, and TCRdb holds only the in-frame ones, with some missing. Of 55,000 to 75,000 clones listed, 81% were seen once; the top ten hold around 8%. Here the sequenced sample was blood, taken before dendritic cell vaccination. This chain uses TRBV9 with TRBJ2-2; 7 bases are shared with TRBD1. This TCR derives from a human donor with glioblastoma. This CDR3 is CASSVSQGLKSGELFF. Here the CDR3 DNA reads TGTGCCAGCAGCGTATCACAGGGGCTTAAGAGCGGGGAGCTGTTTTTT.